This entry lists 24 T cell receptor beta chains sequenced from one sample in a study of T-cell memory formation after mild COVID-19. TCRdb recomputed calls from the 5' RACE reads with MiXCR, one row per CDR3 protein. Among a few hundred thousand distinct CDR3 sequences listed, roughly 24% were seen once. The sample was PBMCs or a T cell subset sorted from them (not recorded which). All receptors come from an adult woman who had mild COVID-19 (a few samples of this study predate the infection). Cell type and time point are not known.

This clonotype was seen only a few times. This sequence joins TRBV7-9 and TRBJ2-5; D gene unclear. Germline V lookup: CDR1 SEHNR, CDR2 FQNEAQ (reference sequence). The CDR3 totals 13 residues. Trimming pared 5 bases from V and 5 bases from J, leaving 12 bases between. The CDR3 DNA reads TGTGCCAGCAGCCCTGACTCCAGGGAGACCCAGTACTTC. Translating it yields CASSPDSRETQYF.

The chain is built from TRBV6-2 or TRBV6-3 and TRBJ2-5; D possibly corresponds to TRBD2 (5 bases). V was clipped by 2 bases and J by 5 bases, with 12 bases between them. Germline CDR1 is MNHEY and CDR2 is SVGEGT. There are 14 residues in the CDR3. The CDR3 loop reads CASSYRDIGETQYF. As DNA, the CDR3 is TGTGCCAGCAGTTACCGGGATATAGGGGAGACCCAGTACTTC.

This clonotype was found a few times. This chain joins TRBV20-1 and TRBJ2-3; D might be TRBD1 or TRBD2, each matching 5 bases. The germline V gene has CDR1 DFQATT and CDR2 SNEGSKA (reference sequence). The CDR3 has 16 amino acids. Trimming removed 4 bases from V and 1 base from J, with 18 bases in between. CDR3 nucleotides: TGCAGTGCTATGGGACCCGGGGACGTAGGCACAGATACGCAGTATTTT. This encodes CSAMGPGDVGTDTQYF.

In its sample, this clonotype was seen many times. The V and J genes are TRBV18 and TRBJ2-7; 9 positions agree with TRBD1. CDR1 and CDR2 (germline): KGHSH, LQKENI. V lost 4 bases and J lost 3; bases outside the gene matches: 4. This CDR3 is built from 14 residues. CDR3 sequence (DNA): TGTGCCAGCTCACGGTCGACAGGGGGCTACGAGCAGTACTTC. Residues: CASSRSTGGYEQYF.

The J gene is TRBJ2-5, the V gene TRBV12-3 or TRBV12-4; the match to TRBD2 covers 9 bases. Germline trimming cut 5 bases from V and 2 bases from J; bases unmatched to any gene: 3. CDR3 length equals 14 residues. CDR3 sequence (DNA): TGTGCCAGCAGTCGCGCGGGAGGGCAAGAGACCCAGTACTTC. Translating gives CASSRAGGQETQYF.

The rearrangement links TRBV7-9 to TRBJ1-1; D remains unclear. Germline CDR1 reads SEHNR; CDR2 reads FQNEAQ (reference sequence). Trimming took off 5 bases at V and 0 bases at J, with 13 bases between the two ends. CDR3 length: 15 residues. The CDR3 DNA is TGTGCCAGCAGCGAAAAGTGGACCTTGAACACTGAAGCTTTCTTT. Encoded protein: CASSEKWTLNTEAFF.

The CDR3 region has the DNA TGTGCCAGCGTACAGGACAGGGATCATGGCTACACCTTC. This codes for CASVQDRDHGYTF. The chain is built from TRBV2 and TRBJ1-2; 8 bases line up with TRBD1. J was trimmed by 6 bases and V by 8 bases; bases with no gene match: 8. Looked up from germline, CDR1 is SNHLY and CDR2 is FYNNEI. The CDR3 runs 13 residues.

Only a few counts were recorded for this clonotype. The chain combines TRBV4-3 with TRBJ2-1, with 12 bases that match TRBD2. The CDR3 extends over 16 amino acids. CDR1 is LGHNA, CDR2 YSLEER, per germline. V was pared by 2 bases and J by 6 bases, with 5 bases of the junction left unmatched. The CDR3 spells CASSQSGLAGGNEQFF. For the CDR3, the DNA is TGCGCCAGCAGCCAATCGGGACTAGCGGGCGGCAATGAGCAGTTCTTC.

This clonotype turned up a few times. The gene calls are TRBV7-3 and TRBJ2-5; 7 bases are shared with TRBD2. With V trimmed by 2 bases and J by 4 bases, 4 bases remained unmatched. The CDR3 consists of 14 residues. Germline CDR1 SGHTA, CDR2 FQGTGA. CDR3 coding DNA: TGTGCCAGCAGCTTACTAGGGGAGGGAGAGACCCAGTACTTC. This gives the protein CASSLLGEGETQYF.

This clonotype was seen a few times. The genes are TRBV9 and TRBJ2-3; no clear D. The CDR3 spans 16 residues. The V gene's germline CDR1 is SGDLS and CDR2 YYNGEE. V lost 0 bases and J lost 3, with 14 bases in between. CDR3 in amino acids: CASSVDPPGGTDTQYF. The CDR3 DNA sequence: TGTGCCAGCAGCGTAGATCCCCCTGGTGGGACAGATACGCAGTATTTT.

The table lists this clonotype with many counts. The J gene is TRBJ2-7, the V gene TRBV5-1; TRBD2 aligns across 10 bases. V shed 5 bases, J shed 4 bases, and the junction held 9 bases outside the gene matches. CDR1 and CDR2 (germline): SGHRS, YFSETQ. This CDR3 spans 15 amino acids. The CDR3 DNA follows: TGCGCCAGCAGGAGGACTAGCGGAGAATTTTACGAGCAGTACTTC. Amino acid sequence: CASRRTSGEFYEQYF.

This clonotype was counted only a few times. J is TRBJ2-3 and V is TRBV11-2; TRBD2 matches at 8 bases. Germline CDR1 reads SGHAT; CDR2 reads FQNNGV. The V and J ends lost 3 bases and 6 bases, in that order; junction bases with no gene match: 8. This CDR3 contains 15 residues. The CDR3 DNA reads as TGTGCCAGCAGCTTTACGGGGGGGCCCGGGGATACGCAGTATTTT. Amino acid sequence: CASSFTGGPGDTQYF.

This clonotype was seen many times. J is TRBJ1-1 and V is TRBV6-5; possibly TRBD1 for D (5 bases). This CDR3 contains 13 residues. Germline CDR1 reads MNHEY; CDR2 reads SVGAGI. V was trimmed by 7 bases and J by 0 bases, leaving 9 bases between them. This chain's CDR3 is CASTRGMNTEAFF. The CDR3, as DNA: TGTGCCAGCACGCGGGGCATGAACACTGAAGCTTTCTTT.

Only a few counts were recorded for this clonotype. The chain links TRBV5-1 to TRBJ1-1; TRBD1 might be the D (6 bases). The V end was cut by 2 bases, the J end by 1 base, with 15 bases between. This CDR3 is built from 16 residues. In germline, CDR1 is SGHRS, CDR2 YFSETQ. CDR3 nucleotide sequence: TGCGCCAGCAGCTTAACCCAGGGGACCGGGAACACTGAAGCTTTCTTT. Its translation is CASSLTQGTGNTEAFF. Supplemented by reference TRBV5-1 and TRBJ1-1, the full variable domain reads KAGVTQTPRYLIKTRGQQVTLSCSPISGHRSVSWYQQTPGQGLQFLFEYFSETQRNKGNFPGRFSGRQFSNSRSEMNVSTLELGDSALYLCASSLTQGTGNTEAFFGQGTRLTVV.

This clonotype has only a few counts. This chain uses TRBV19 with TRBJ2-1; D may be TRBD1 or TRBD2 (5 bases each). The CDR3 has 15 residues. V lost 5 bases, J lost 4 bases, and 15 bases lay in between. The germline gives CDR1 LNHDA, CDR2 SQIVND (reference sequence). The CDR3 DNA is TGTGCCAGTAGTCTCGGGGCTGAACCATACAATGAGCAGTTCTTC. It is translated as CASSLGAEPYNEQFF.

This chain links TRBV7-2 with TRBJ2-1; D gene unclear. The germline V gene has CDR1 SGHTA and CDR2 FQGNSA. The CDR3 consists of 16 residues. Trimming cost V 5 bases and J 6 bases, with 20 bases left between them. In DNA form, the CDR3 reads TGTGCCAGCAGCCTAAAAAGGAACCTACTGGGCAATGAGCAGTTCTTC. Its translation is CASSLKRNLLGNEQFF.

This chain links TRBV30 with TRBJ2-2, with D possibly TRBD2 on 6 matching bases. V was shortened by 1 base and J by 6 bases, with 18 bases between the two germline ends. The CDR3 is 16 residues long. CDR1 is GTSNPN and CDR2 is SVGIG in the germline V gene (reference sequence). The CDR3 sequence is CAWSDNPGLHPGELFF. Written as DNA, the CDR3 is TGTGCCTGGAGTGACAACCCGGGACTCCATCCCGGGGAGCTGTTTTTT.

This chain uses TRBV5-1 with TRBJ1-1; 7 bases fit TRBD1. The V and J ends lost 4 bases and 3 bases, in that order; junction bases with no gene match: 6. Germline lookup yields CDR1 SGHRS and CDR2 YFSETQ. This CDR3 has 14 amino acids. The CDR3 sequence is CASSPGTVDTEAFF. The CDR3 region has the DNA TGCGCCAGCAGCCCAGGGACAGTGGACACTGAAGCTTTCTTT.

Comments on this clonotype: It is unclear where the CDR3 begins or ends on the DNA, so no DNA is shown, and the CDR3 is as TCRdb lists it. The rearrangement links TRBV7-2 to TRBJ2-1; TRBD2 is taken as the D call from the table, unchecked against the DNA. Germline V gene sequence: CDR1 SGHTA, CDR2 FQGNSA. A total of 13 residues make up the CDR3, ends included. The CDR3 here is CASSQVGSGAGIF.

The chain combines TRBV6-5 with TRBJ2-2; D is ambiguous. Trimming took off 5 bases at V and 7 bases at J, with 8 bases between the two ends. The CDR3 spans 12 residues. CDR1 MNHEY and CDR2 SVGAGI come from the germline V gene. This CDR3 is CASSLWGGELFF. The CDR3 region has the DNA TGTGCCAGCAGTCTATGGGGCGGGGAGCTGTTTTTT.

The J gene is TRBJ2-7, the V gene TRBV10-3; TRBD1 might be the D (6 bases). The V end was cut by 5 bases, the J end by 2 bases, with 10 bases between. The CDR3 length is 13 residues. Germline loops: CDR1 ENHRY, CDR2 SYGVKD. DNA of the CDR3: TGTGCCATCAGTTGGGACATCGCCTACGAGCAGTACTTC. Translating it yields CAISWDIAYEQYF.

This clonotype showed up just a few times. The V and J genes are TRBV12-3 or TRBV12-4 and TRBJ2-7; TRBD1 matches 10 bases. This CDR3 comprises 18 residues. With 4 bases clipped from V and 5 bases from J, the junction kept 17 bases outside the gene matches. In DNA, the CDR3 is TGTGCCAGCAGTTCGTTCCTCGCGACTACCGGGACAGGGGACGAGCAGTACTTC. This translates into CASSSFLATTGTGDEQYF.

This clonotype has only a few counts. The V gene is TRBV6-5, the J gene TRBJ2-1; 9 nucleotides agree with TRBD1. There are 15 residues in the CDR3. V lost 6 bases, J lost 4 bases, and 7 bases stayed unmatched. The germline V gene has CDR1 MNHEY and CDR2 SVGAGI. In DNA, the CDR3 is TGTGCCAGCAGCCAGACAGGGGGTGGGTACAATGAGCAGTTCTTC. Its translation: CASSQTGGGYNEQFF.

This clonotype showed up just a few times. The rearrangement uses TRBV12-3 or TRBV12-4 and TRBJ1-2; D uncertain. Trimming took 1 base from V and 1 from J, leaving 7 bases between them. The CDR3 totals 14 residues. The CDR3 DNA reads TGTGCCAGCAGTTTAGTGGGCAGTAACTATGGCTACACCTTC. As protein: CASSLVGSNYGYTF.